The clone carrying this TCR beta chain was seen just once. CDR1 SGDLS and CDR2 YYNGEE come from the germline V gene. The V segment lost 2 bases and the J segment 3 bases; nucleotides outside the gene matches: 7. The CDR3 is 16 amino acids. The record originates from a study of blood T cell repertoires in COVID-19. TCRdb's table, derived via immunoSEQ multiplex PCR, lists solely in-frame clones and lacks some. Of 130,000 to 150,000 clones listed, about 83% are singletons. This sequence joins TRBV9 and TRBJ2-3, with 9 nucleotides matching TRBD2. The sequenced sample consisted of PBMCs or T cells enriched from blood (not recorded which). The TCR originated in a woman aged 50 to 60 who had been exposed to COVID-19. CDR3 DNA sequence: TGTGCCAGCAGCGTCGGAGCGGGAGGAGGGACAGATACGCAGTATTTT. Protein product: CASSVGAGGGTDTQYF.